The rows below give T cell receptor beta chains drawn from one sample of a study of T cells after yellow fever vaccination. TCRdb analysed the 5' RACE reads with MiXCR anew, one entry per CDR3 protein. Of almost 600,000 distinct CDR3 sequences in the sample, roughly 13% were seen once. The sequenced sample was PBMCs, obtained on the day of the yellow fever booster vaccination. The receptors come from a man under 40 who received the YFV17D yellow fever vaccine. Each CDR3 is given with its conserved first and last residue. D genes are given only for firm matches. Clone size is given for some rows only: seen once, a few or many times, or a class if the clone is expanded.

D gene,J gene,clone size,V gene,CDR3 DNA,CDR3 protein
-,TRBJ2-7,-,TRBV20-1,TGCAGTGCTAGAGTACCAGGGAGCTCCTACGAGCAGTACTTC,CSARVPGSSYEQYF
-,TRBJ1-2,-,TRBV5-1,TGCGCCAGCAGCTTGGTGGCTCAGGGGTTTGGCTACACCTTC,CASSLVAQGFGYTF
-,TRBJ1-2,many,TRBV2,TGTGCCAGCAGTTCCCTTACAGATTCCTATGGCTACACCTTC,CASSSLTDSYGYTF
-,TRBJ2-5,-,TRBV5-1,TGCGCCAGCAGCTTTCGCAGCAGAGAGACCCAGTACTTC,CASSFRSRETQYF
TRBD2,TRBJ2-7,few,TRBV4-3,TGCGCCAGCAGCCAAGAGGGTGTGGGACTAGAACGGGGCGAGCAGTACTTC,CASSQEGVGLERGEQYF
-,TRBJ2-1,few,TRBV5-1,TGCGCCAGCAGCTTGGTAGGGGCGGGGAGACCATCCAATGAGCAGTTCTTC,CASSLVGAGRPSNEQFF
-,TRBJ1-5,few,TRBV5-4,TGTGCCAGCAGAGGCGGTCAGCCCCAGCATTTT,CASRGGQPQHF
TRBD1,TRBJ2-2,few,TRBV29-1,TGCAGCGTTGAAGATTGGACAGGGAGAGGGGAGCTGTTTTTT,CSVEDWTGRGELFF
-,TRBJ2-1,few,TRBV5-1,TGCGCCAGCAGCTTGGAATGGGGGGGGCCCTCTGACAATGAGCAGTTCTTC,CASSLEWGGPSDNEQFF
TRBD2,TRBJ2-1,many,TRBV30,TGTGCCTGGACTCCCCCGGGACTAGGCTACAATGAGCAGTTCTTC,CAWTPPGLGYNEQFF
-,TRBJ2-7,-,TRBV27,TGTGCCAGCAGCGACCGGTCGAAAAATTACGAGCAGTACTTC,CASSDRSKNYEQYF
TRBD2,TRBJ2-5,few,TRBV28,TGTGCCAGCAGTTTATCCCTAGCGGGAGATCGGGAGACCCAGTACTTC,CASSLSLAGDRETQYF
-,TRBJ2-1,many,TRBV11-2,TGTGCCAGCAGCTTGAGTGCCGGGTCGCAGTTCTTC,CASSLSAGSQFF
-,TRBJ2-7,-,TRBV24-1,TGTGCCACCAGTGATCACAGGGAAAGCTCCTACGAGCAGTACTTC,CATSDHRESSYEQYF
-,TRBJ2-5,few,TRBV4-2,TGTGCCAGCAGCCAAGAGAAAGGAGGGGGAGAGACCCAGTACTTC,CASSQEKGGGETQYF
TRBD2,TRBJ2-7,-,TRBV7-6,TGTGCCAGCAGCCGAGAGACTAGCGGACTGTACGAGCAGTACTTC,CASSRETSGLYEQYF
-,TRBJ2-7,-,TRBV4-3,TGCGCCAGCAGCCAAGCCAAGAGGGCGGTTTACGAGCAGTACTTC,CASSQAKRAVYEQYF
-,TRBJ1-6,-,TRBV7-9,TGTGCCAGCAGCTTAAACGGTGTAGGAAATTCACCCCTCCACTTT,CASSLNGVGNSPLHF
-,TRBJ1-2,-,TRBV19,TGTGCCAGTAGCACAGCGTCCAACTATGGCTACACCTTC,CASSTASNYGYTF
-,TRBJ2-7,-,TRBV28,TGTGCCAGCAGTTTGTCCAGGAACTACGAGCAGTACTTC,CASSLSRNYEQYF
-,TRBJ2-1,many,TRBV5-1,TGCGCCAGCAGCCCCGAGTACAATGAGCAGTTCTTC,CASSPEYNEQFF
TRBD2,TRBJ2-3,-,TRBV5-4,TGTGCCAGCAGCTTGTTGTCTCTAGCGGGGGGATCTAGCACAGATACGCAGTATTTT,CASSLLSLAGGSSTDTQYF
-,TRBJ2-5,few,TRBV7-6,TGTGCCAGCAGCTTAATTAGGGAACGAGAGACCCAGTACTTC,CASSLIRERETQYF
-,TRBJ1-1,-,TRBV20-1,TGCAGTGCGCCAACACGGAACACTGAAGCTTTCTTT,CSAPTRNTEAFF
-,TRBJ2-2,many,TRBV5-8,TGTGCCAGCAGCTTGGGGAGCTCCGGGGAGCTGTTTTTT,CASSLGSSGELFF
-,TRBJ2-1,once,TRBV7-2,TGTGCCAGCAGCCCGAGTCGCCTGGGTGAGCAGTTCTTC,CASSPSRLGEQFF